This T cell receptor (beta chain) was captured by sequencing in a study of shared clonotypes between healthy human individuals. On the study more broadly: A couple of women and a few men aged 18 to 49 made up the donors.

Sequencing was performed with immunoSEQ multiplex PCR; in TCRdb, only in-frame clones are kept and a portion is missing. The sample includes around 1.5 million clones, approximately 98% of them seen just once. The V and J ends lost 3 bases and 1 base respectively, with 12 bases between them. The CDR3 consists of 16 residues. CDR1 is LNHDA and CDR2 is SQIVND in the germline V gene (reference sequence). Sample: naive CD4+ T cells sorted from blood. Subset indicated: CD45RA+ positively selected. V and J are TRBV19 and TRBJ2-2; D not certain. The sequence came from a man aged 25 to 40 in good health. The CDR3 region is CASSIRRQVNTGELFF. The CDR3 nucleotides read TGTGCCAGTAGTATTAGGCGTCAGGTGAACACCGGGGAGCTGTTTTTT.